This TCR beta chain was identified in a study of shared clonotypes between healthy human individuals. The CDR3 loop spans 15 amino acids. The V end lost 1 base, the J end lost 0 bases, and 7 bases lay between the germline ends. Looked up from germline, CDR1 is SGHDT and CDR2 is YYEEEE. Repertoires were generated with immunoSEQ multiplex PCR, while TCRdb's copy carries only in-frame clones and drops some. The sample has millions of clones, roughly 95% seen once. Selected positively for CCR7 and CD45RO-negative, naive CD8 cells excluded terminally differentiated effector memory CD45RA+ cells. The material sequenced was naive CD8+ T cells sorted from blood. The chain employs TRBV5-6 and TRBJ2-2; maybe TRBD2 (5 bases). This TCR was sampled from a man aged 18 to 29 in good health. The CDR3 DNA reads TGTGCCAGCAGCTTGATCGGGACGAACACCGGGGAGCTGTTTTTT. This codes for CASSLIGTNTGELFF.